A selection of T cell receptor beta chains follows, all from one sample in a study of cytomegalovirus exposure and HLA in healthy donors. The data were produced by immunoSEQ multiplex PCR, yet TCRdb's version contains in-frame clones alone and is incomplete. The sample has hundreds of thousands of clones; over 65% are singletons. The sequenced sample consisted of PBMCs. All receptors come from a man aged 18 to 29 in good health and CMV-seronegative. CDR3s include the opening cysteine and the closing phenylalanine or tryptophan. D genes are given only for firm matches. Some rows mark clone size as missing; the rest say once, few, many or name a class of expanded clone.

TRBV9	once	TRBJ2-7	.	TGTGCCAGCAGCGCCCCTGATAGGCAGTACTTC	CASSAPDRQYF
TRBV19	few	TRBJ1-1	TRBD1	TGTGCCAGTAGGACCATGCCGGGGACAGGCCTATTTGAAGCTTTCTTT	CASRTMPGTGLFEAFF
TRBV18	.	TRBJ2-3	TRBD2	TGTGCCAGCTCACCGGCGCGGGGGATAGGAGATACGCAGTATTTT	CASSPARGIGDTQYF
TRBV9	.	TRBJ2-3	TRBD2	TGTGCCAGCAGCCTCCGGACTAGCCCAGATACGCAGTATTTT	CASSLRTSPDTQYF
TRBV13	once	TRBJ2-2	.	TGTGCCAGCAGCTTAAGGCGGGCTTTCACCGGGGAGCTGTTTTTT	CASSLRRAFTGELFF
TRBV27	few	TRBJ2-7	.	TGTGCCAGCAGTCGTCAGGGTAGTGGGTACGAGCAGTACTTC	CASSRQGSGYEQYF
TRBV5-4	.	TRBJ1-2	TRBD1	TGTGCCAGCAGCTTGGCCCGGGACAGAGGCGGCTACACCTTC	CASSLARDRGGYTF
TRBV5-5	few	TRBJ2-3	TRBD2	TGTGCCAGCAGCTCATCACTAGCGGGAGGGCCCCAGAGCACAGATACGCAGTATTTT	CASSSSLAGGPQSTDTQYF
TRBV7-9	once	TRBJ2-7	TRBD1	TGTGCCAGCAGCTTAGGTGGGGACAGGGATTTCTACGAGCAGTACTTC	CASSLGGDRDFYEQYF
TRBV15	.	TRBJ2-4	.	TGTGCCACCAGCAGAGCGGGAGTGGCCAAAAACATTCAGTACTTC	CATSRAGVAKNIQYF
TRBV11-1	.	TRBJ2-1	.	TGTGCCAGCAGCTTAGGGGTCAGCGACAATGAGCAGTTCTTC	CASSLGVSDNEQFF
TRBV29-1	.	TRBJ1-2	.	TGCAGCGCCGCCGACGGGGGATTTCGTGGCTACACCTTC	CSAADGGFRGYTF
TRBV6-1	few	TRBJ2-7	TRBD1	TGTGCCAGCAGTGACGCAGCCGGGACAGGGAGGGGCGAGCAGTACTTC	CASSDAAGTGRGEQYF
TRBV28	.	TRBJ1-3	.	TGTGCCAGCAGTTTCCTCAGGGTTAGCTCTGGAAACACCATATATTTT	CASSFLRVSSGNTIYF
TRBV5-4	few	TRBJ2-1	TRBD2	TGTGCCAGCAGCTTGGTAGCGGGAGTGGGCAATGAGCAGTTCTTC	CASSLVAGVGNEQFF
TRBV20-1	.	TRBJ1-1	.	TGCAGTGCTAGAGATATCAGTGAAGCTTTCTTT	CSARDISEAFF
TRBV5-1	once	TRBJ2-1	TRBD1	TGCGCCAGCAGCTCCTTGGACAGGGGCAATGAGCAGTTCTTC	CASSSLDRGNEQFF
TRBV6-5	.	TRBJ2-5	TRBD1	TGTGCCAGCCGTGGGGACAGGGGCCTCGAGACCCAGTACTTC	CASRGDRGLETQYF
TRBV2	once	TRBJ2-3	.	TGTGCCAGCAGTGGGGAGTTAGATACGCAGTATTTT	CASSGELDTQYF
TRBV20-1	.	TRBJ1-2	.	TGCAGTGCCAGGAGGGGTGGCTACACCTTC	CSARRGGYTF
TRBV5-6	.	TRBJ2-1	.	TGTGCCAGCAGCTTTTCAGGTTACAATGAGCAGTTCTTC	CASSFSGYNEQFF
TRBV28	.	TRBJ2-1	TRBD2	TGTGCCACGCTTGAAGTCGGGAGGGGGAATGAGCAGTTCTTC	CATLEVGRGNEQFF
TRBV18	few	TRBJ2-3	TRBD2	TGTGCCAGCTCACCAACCCCAGCGATAGCGGGGTCCCTCACAGATACGCAGTATTTT	CASSPTPAIAGSLTDTQYF
TRBV28	.	TRBJ1-2	TRBD1	TGTGCCAGCAGTTTGGACAGGGTTCCCTATGGCTACACCTTC	CASSLDRVPYGYTF
TRBV29-1	.	TRBJ2-2	TRBD1	TGCAGCACAGACAGGGGGGACACCGGGGAGCTGTTTTTT	CSTDRGDTGELFF
TRBV27	.	TRBJ1-2	TRBD1	TGTGCCAGCAGTTCGATACAGGGGTCGTTCTCGGGCTACACCTTC	CASSSIQGSFSGYTF
TRBV7-3	.	TRBJ2-1	TRBD2	TGTGCCAGCAGCTTAATAGCGGGAGCTTACAATGAGCAGTTCTTC	CASSLIAGAYNEQFF
TRBV5-5	.	TRBJ2-1	TRBD2	TGTGCCAGCAGCTTGGTCACTAGCGGGAGGGTTTATGAGCAGTTCTTC	CASSLVTSGRVYEQFF
TRBV10-1	.	TRBJ2-2	.	TGCGCCAGCAGCTTGACTGCAGGGGAGCTGTTTTTT	CASSLTAGELFF
TRBV6-6	.	TRBJ2-7	TRBD1	TGTGCCAGCAGAAAACAGGGGGCGGCTTTGAACGAGCAGTACTTC	CASRKQGAALNEQYF
TRBV9	.	TRBJ2-1	.	TGTGCCAGCAGCGAAACTAGGTCACAGAGCTCCTACAATGAGCAGTTCTTC	CASSETRSQSSYNEQFF
TRBV10-2	.	TRBJ1-1	TRBD1	TGCGCCAGCAGTACCCGGACAGGGGCGTTGAACACTGAAGCTTTCTTT	CASSTRTGALNTEAFF
TRBV7-3	.	TRBJ2-3	TRBD2	TGTGCCAGCAGCCCACCGACGGGACTAGCGGGAGGGCCTAATACGCAGTATTTT	CASSPPTGLAGGPNTQYF
TRBV19	once	TRBJ1-5	TRBD1	TGTGCCAGTTCGGACAGGAGAGGGAGTCAGCCCCAGCATTTT	CASSDRRGSQPQHF
TRBV7-8	.	TRBJ2-2	.	TGTGCCAGCAGTCGTTCAGGGTACACCGGGGAGCTGTTTTTT	CASSRSGYTGELFF
TRBV19	.	TRBJ1-2	.	TGTGCCAGTAGTGCACCGACATACTATGGCTACACCTTC	CASSAPTYYGYTF
TRBV7-6	.	TRBJ2-1	TRBD2	TGTGCTAGCAGCCAAAGACTAGCGGGAGCGCTCGGGGATGAGCAGTTCTTC	CASSQRLAGALGDEQFF
TRBV5-4	.	TRBJ2-7	TRBD1	TGTGCCAGCAGGTCCGACAGGGGGCGCTCCTACGAGCAGTACTTC	CASRSDRGRSYEQYF
TRBV19	.	TRBJ2-7	TRBD1	TGTGCCAGTAGTATTGGTCACGGACAGGGGGCTTACGAGCAGTACTTC	CASSIGHGQGAYEQYF
TRBV28	.	TRBJ2-7	.	TGTGCCAGCAGTTGGGGCGGCACCTACGAGCAGTACTTC	CASSWGGTYEQYF
TRBV5-1	few	TRBJ2-7	TRBD1	TGCGCCAGCAGCGTGACAGGGGGCAGCGACGAGCAGTACTTC	CASSVTGGSDEQYF
TRBV6-4	.	TRBJ2-7	.	TGTGCCAGGTTGCAGTGCGGGAAGTACGAGCAGTACTTC	CARLQCGKYEQYF
TRBV10-3	once	TRBJ2-7	.	TGTGCCATCAGGGAGGGACAGAACTACGAGCAGTACTTC	CAIREGQNYEQYF
TRBV27	.	TRBJ2-6	.	TGTGCCAGCAGTTTATCGTCGGGGGTGGGGGCCAACGTCCTGACTTTC	CASSLSSGVGANVLTF
TRBV19	.	TRBJ1-5	.	TGTGCCAGTAGTTTTACACAGAGCAATCAGCCCCAGCATTTT	CASSFTQSNQPQHF
TRBV21-1	.	TRBJ1-2	.	TGTGCCAGCAGCAAAGAAAGGGACTCCCGAAACTATGGCTACACCTTC	CASSKERDSRNYGYTF
TRBV19	.	TRBJ1-4	.	TGTGCCAGTACCTCTCCGGGCGGGGGCGCAACTAATGAAAAACTGTTTTTT	CASTSPGGGATNEKLFF
TRBV28	.	TRBJ2-7	.	TGTGCCAGCAGTCCCAGCGGGACAAGACGGTTCTACGAGCAGTACTTC	CASSPSGTRRFYEQYF